This T cell receptor beta chain appears in the sequencing data of a study of T cell responses to AZD1222 COVID-19 vaccine. About this clone: Its matching antigen is unknown.

Regarding the study as a whole: It should be noted that donors were predominantly white British and more often female, and clonal diversity was possibly underestimated.

Clones were sequenced by immunoSEQ multiplex PCR, and TCRdb holds only the in-frame ones, with some missing. The sample shows 100,000 to 150,000 clones, 87% of them seen only once. The clonotype originates from an adult in good health. The sequencing here drew on peripheral blood, taken on day 0 of AZD1222 vaccination.

The CDR3 DNA is TGTGCCAGCAGCTTGGGGGGTAACGACGAGCAGTACTTC. Its protein is CASSLGGNDEQYF. The rearrangement uses TRBV5-8 and TRBJ2-7; unclear D gene. The germline V gene has CDR1 SGHTS and CDR2 YDEGEE. This CDR3 contains 13 residues. V dropped 0 bases and J dropped 5 bases, with 9 bases sitting between them.